The source of this T cell receptor beta chain is a study of cytomegalovirus exposure and HLA in healthy donors. V dropped 0 bases and J dropped 3 bases, with 10 bases sitting between them. CDR3 length equals 15 residues. Germline-derived CDR1 and CDR2 are SGHRS and YFSETQ. Researchers ran the PCR with 60 Vbeta and 13 Jbeta primers. TCRdb's copy holds only in-frame clones and misses some; the assay was immunoSEQ multiplex PCR. The table includes roughly 97,000 clones, less than 85% detected once. The J gene is TRBJ1-5, the V gene TRBV5-1; D gene unclear. The clonotype originates from a woman aged 18-29 years in good health and CMV-seropositive. The sequencing input was PBMCs. CDR3 DNA sequence: TGCGCCAGCAGCTTGGCCGGGATTCCCAATCAGCCCCAGCATTTT. It specifies CASSLAGIPNQPQHF.